The next 6 T cell receptor beta chains were all read from a single sample in a study of shared clonotypes between healthy human individuals. Data came from immunoSEQ multiplex PCR; TCRdb stores just in-frame clones and leaves some out. The sample consists of roughly 1 million clones, about 74% of them appearing once. Sequencing was done on a sample of memory CD4+ T cells sorted from blood. Noted subset: CD45RA-negative fraction. Receptors originate from a man younger than 35 in good health.

This clone was recorded many times. CDR3 in DNA: TGTGCCAGCAGCTTGGAGTTGCGCGGGGGCCCAGATACGCAGTATTTT. It translates to CASSLELRGGPDTQYF. J is TRBJ2-3 and V is TRBV5-4, with D possibly being TRBD2 (7 bases). The CDR3 covers 16 residues. V lost 0 bases and J lost 4, with 15 bases in between. The V gene's germline CDR1 is SGHNT and CDR2 YYREEE (reference sequence).

The count of this clone is one. The rearrangement links TRBV18 to TRBJ1-2, with no clear D. The CDR3 has 16 residues. Per germline, CDR1 KGHSH and CDR2 LQKENI. V was cut by 0 bases and J by 4 bases, with 15 bases left in between. The CDR3 DNA is TGTGCCAGCTCACCACCGATGGACCCAAGTGCCTATGGCTACACCTTC. This codes for CASSPPMDPSAYGYTF.

Comments on this clone: This sample also contains other DNA sequences that code for the same CDR3. The V call is TRBV10-3, the J call TRBJ2-5; 10 bases match TRBD2. Germline V gene lookup returns CDR1 ENHRY and CDR2 SYGVKD. The ends lost 4 bases at V and 5 bases at J; junction bases unmatched: 4. This CDR3 contains 14 residues. CDR3 sequence: CAISASGGEETQYF. CDR3 nucleotide sequence: TGTGCCATCAGTGCGAGCGGGGGGGAGGAGACCCAGTACTTC.

This clone occurred many times. This chain links TRBV19 with TRBJ1-4; D ambiguous. The CDR3 runs to 13 residues. Germline V gene lookup returns CDR1 LNHDA and CDR2 SQIVND (reference sequence). V was shortened by 1 base and J by 5 bases, with 5 bases between the two germline ends. CDR3 DNA: TGTGCCAGTAGTATAGTGGTCAATGAAAAACTGTTTTTT. It codes for CASSIVVNEKLFF.

The chain joins TRBV9 to TRBJ1-4, with D hard to call. Germline lookup yields CDR1 SGDLS and CDR2 YYNGEE. The V gene lost 5 bases and the J gene lost 1 base, with 9 bases spanning the gap. The CDR3 spans 14 residues. The CDR3 DNA reads TGTGCCAGCAGTCAGTACGGAACTAATGAAAAACTGTTTTTT. The encoded protein is CASSQYGTNEKLFF. Using reference TRBV9 and TRBJ1-4 for the parts outside the CDR3, the full variable domain is DSGVTQTPKHLITATGQRVTLRCSPRSGDLSVYWYQQSLDQGLQFLIQYYNGEERAKGNILERFSAQQFPDLHSELNLSSLELGDSALYFCASSQYGTNEKLFFGSGTQLSVL.

The chain couples TRBV7-2 to TRBJ2-2; the D is unclear. Germline loops: CDR1 SGHTA, CDR2 FQGNSA. There are 12 residues in the CDR3. Trimming left V 3 bases short and J 7 bases short, with 6 bases between. The CDR3 here is CASSFRVGELFF. CDR3 DNA sequence: TGTGCCAGCAGCTTCAGAGTCGGGGAGCTGTTTTTT. Using reference TRBV7-2 and TRBJ2-2 for the parts outside the CDR3, the full variable domain is GAGVSQSPSNKVTEKGKDVELRCDPISGHTALYWYRQSLGQGLEFLIYFQGNSAPDKSGLPSDRFSAERTGGSVSTLTIQRTQQEDSAVYLCASSFRVGELFFGEGSRLTVL.